Below are 22 T cell receptor beta chains sequenced from a single sample in a study of cytomegalovirus exposure and HLA in healthy donors. The primer mix had 60 Vbeta and 13 Jbeta primers. Sequenced by immunoSEQ multiplex PCR; TCRdb stores in-frame clones only, minus some. Of around 170,000 clones in the sample, over 70% were seen once. The sequenced material came from PBMCs. The receptors derive from a woman aged 45-65 years in good health and CMV-seronegative.

The J gene is TRBJ2-1, the V gene TRBV25-1, with TRBD2 as a possible D gene (5 bases). The germline V gene encodes CDR1 MGHDK and CDR2 SYGVNS. Trimming cost V 5 bases and J 3 bases, with 14 bases left between them. CDR3 length: 15 amino acids. The DNA for the CDR3 is TGTGCCAGCAGTTCTACTAGAAACGTCTACAATGAGCAGTTCTTC. Protein: CASSSTRNVYNEQFF.

The chain couples TRBV7-3 to TRBJ2-3, with D perhaps matching TRBD2 (6 bases). Trimming took 5 bases from V and 8 from J, leaving 11 bases between them. Germline V lookup: CDR1 SGHTA, CDR2 FQGTGA. This CDR3 has 12 amino acids. In DNA, the CDR3 is TGTGCCAGCAGCCGCGGTAGCGGTACGCAGTATTTT. It yields the protein CASSRGSGTQYF.

The CDR3 DNA follows: TGTGCCAGCAGCCGGACAGGGCTAAGGCTTTTTCTTAACTATGGCTACACCTTC. Protein: CASSRTGLRLFLNYGYTF. The chain joins TRBV7-2 to TRBJ1-2; 8 positions agree with TRBD1. The CDR3 has 18 residues. CDR1 SGHTA and CDR2 FQGNSA come from the germline V gene. Losses at the gene ends were 5 bases for V and 1 base for J; bases not matched to a gene: 15.

This chain links TRBV29-1 with TRBJ1-1; 10 bases are shared with TRBD1. V gave up 4 bases and J gave up 1 base; unmatched junction bases: 3. Looked up from germline, CDR1 is SQVTM and CDR2 is ANQGSEA. This CDR3 region has 14 residues. The CDR3 DNA follows: TGCAGCGTTGCCGGACAGGGGGAGAACACTGAAGCTTTCTTT. This encodes CSVAGQGENTEAFF. The entire variable domain, with the rest obtained from reference TRBV29-1 and TRBJ1-1, is as follows: SAVISQKPSRDICQRGTSLTIQCQVDSQVTMMFWYRQQPGQSLTLIATANQGSEATYESGFVIDKFPISRPNLTFSTLTVSNMSPEDSSIYLCSVAGQGENTEAFFGQGTRLTVV.

The J gene is TRBJ1-6, the V gene TRBV11-1, with 7 bases that match TRBD1. Germline V gene sequence: CDR1 SGHAT, CDR2 FQDESV (reference sequence). The CDR3 spans 16 residues. The V and J ends lost 2 bases and 7 bases, in that order; junction bases with no gene match: 8. The CDR3 sequence is CASSLYRGTENSPLHF. CDR3 DNA: TGTGCCAGCAGCTTATATCGGGGGACAGAGAATTCACCCCTCCACTTT.

The V call is TRBV11-2, the J call TRBJ2-7; tentative D call: TRBD2 (6 bases). Germline CDR1 SGHAT, CDR2 FQNNGV. This CDR3 has 14 residues. Trimming shortened V by 0 bases and J by 3 bases, and 9 bases separated the two germline ends. The CDR3, as DNA: TGTGCCAGCAGCTTAGAAGCGGGCCTCTACGAGCAGTACTTC. This codes for CASSLEAGLYEQYF.

This clone was seen more than once but under ten times. The chain uses TRBV5-1 and TRBJ2-5; 11 positions agree with TRBD2. Per the germline V gene, CDR1 is SGHRS and CDR2 is YFSETQ. The length of the CDR3 is 17 residues. The V segment lost 3 bases and the J segment 1 base; nucleotides outside the gene matches: 8. CDR3 protein: CASSSGLAGEIQETQYF. The CDR3 DNA is TGCGCCAGCAGCTCCGGACTAGCGGGCGAGATCCAAGAGACCCAGTACTTC.

The chain is built from TRBV28 and TRBJ1-5, with TRBD1 matching over 8 bases. Germline V gives CDR1 MDHEN, CDR2 SYDVKM. CDR3 length: 14 amino acids. V dropped 3 bases and J dropped 9; count of bases not matched to a gene: 7. CDR3 region: CASSFRQGLSPQHF. CDR3 sequence (DNA): TGTGCCAGCAGTTTCCGACAGGGGCTTTCGCCCCAGCATTTT.

The chain employs TRBV7-9 and TRBJ1-1, with 7 bases that match TRBD1. From germline, CDR1 is SEHNR and CDR2 FQNEAQ (reference sequence). Trimming at V came to 5 bases and at J to 4 bases, leaving 7 bases not matched to a gene. This CDR3 is 14 amino acids long. The CDR3 bases are TGTGCCAGCAGCCGACAGGGTGTCGGCACTGAAGCTTTCTTT. Protein sequence: CASSRQGVGTEAFF. Supplemented by reference TRBV7-9 and TRBJ1-1, the full variable domain reads DTGVSQNPRHKITKRGQNVTFRCDPISEHNRLYWYRQTLGQGPEFLTYFQNEAQLEKSRLLSDRFSAERPKGSFSTLEIQRTEQGDSAMYLCASSRQGVGTEAFFGQGTRLTVV.

This clone appeared a few times. The J gene is TRBJ2-1, the V gene TRBV4-1; 10 positions match TRBD2. The ends lost 4 bases at V and 6 bases at J; junction bases unmatched: 6. The germline V gene has CDR1 MGHRA and CDR2 YSYEKL. This CDR3 is 15 amino acids long. CDR3 in amino acids: CASSPGLADANEQFF. The CDR3 DNA sequence: TGCGCCAGCAGCCCAGGACTAGCGGATGCCAATGAGCAGTTCTTC.

The V gene is TRBV6-6, the J gene TRBJ2-7; D uncertain. V dropped 4 bases and J dropped 4 bases, with 8 bases sitting between them. The CDR3 is 12 residues long. Germline loops: CDR1 MNHNY, CDR2 SVGAGI (reference sequence). CDR3 residues: CASSSGIYEQYF. The CDR3 DNA reads TGTGCCAGCAGTTCCGGTATATACGAGCAGTACTTC.

The V gene is TRBV7-2, the J gene TRBJ2-7; D is possibly TRBD1 (6 bases). The germline gives CDR1 SGHTA, CDR2 FQGNSA. V was clipped by 2 bases and J by 3 bases, with 17 bases between them. This CDR3 has 16 amino acids. The CDR3 DNA reads TGTGCCAGCAGCTTATCCGCGCCGGGGACAATCTACGAGCAGTACTTC. Encoded protein: CASSLSAPGTIYEQYF.

J is TRBJ1-1 and V is TRBV25-1; TRBD1 might be the D (5 bases). This CDR3 is 14 amino acids long. V lost 6 bases to trimming and J lost 4 bases, with 15 bases between them. Germline V CDR1 and CDR2: MGHDK, SYGVNS. CDR3 in amino acids: CASSEGPGGTEAFF. The CDR3 region has the DNA TGTGCCAGCAGCGAGGGACCCGGGGGCACTGAAGCTTTCTTT.

V usage is TRBV27 and J usage is TRBJ2-1, with 10 bases lining up with TRBD2. The CDR3 totals 16 residues. V was clipped by 0 bases and J by 8 bases; unmatched bases: 7. Germline assignment: CDR1 MNHEY and CDR2 SMNVEV (reference sequence). CDR3 DNA sequence: TGTGCCAGCAGTTTATCGTGGGGGACTAGCGACCATGAGCAGTTCTTC. This encodes CASSLSWGTSDHEQFF.

This clone has just a few counts. V and J are TRBV29-1 and TRBJ1-1; weak D call: TRBD1 (5 bases). Germline V gene data show CDR1 as SQVTM and CDR2 as ANQGSEA. V lost 2 bases, J lost 2 bases, and 9 bases lay in between. CDR3 length equals 13 residues. CDR3 DNA: TGCAGCGTTGAAACGCAGGGAAACACTGAAGCTTTCTTT. It is translated as CSVETQGNTEAFF.

The chain links TRBV7-6 to TRBJ2-7, with TRBD1 matching over 8 bases. CDR3 length equals 14 residues. Unmatched junction bases numbered 5, after V lost 5 bases and J lost 2 bases. Germline CDR1 SGHVS, CDR2 FNYEAQ. CDR3 in amino acids: CASSLGQAAYEQYF. CDR3 coding DNA: TGTGCCAGCAGCCTGGGACAGGCCGCCTACGAGCAGTACTTC.

V usage is TRBV18 and J usage is TRBJ1-1; no definite D call. The CDR3 totals 14 residues. Between the trimmed V and J ends, which lost 8 bases and 0 bases, there was a span of 13 bases. Per germline, CDR1 KGHSH and CDR2 LQKENI. The CDR3 sequence is CASQRAGLNTEAFF. CDR3 DNA sequence: TGTGCCAGCCAGAGGGCAGGATTGAACACTGAAGCTTTCTTT.

The gene calls are TRBV6-1 and TRBJ2-5; 7 bases are a match to TRBD1. The CDR3 loop spans 13 amino acids. J lost 4 bases, V lost 6 bases, and 5 bases had no gene match. Germline V lookup: CDR1 MNHNS, CDR2 SASEGT. The DNA of the CDR3 is TGTGCCAGCAGCCGAGGGACAGCAGAGACCCAGTACTTC. It is translated as CASSRGTAETQYF.

This chain uses TRBV28 with TRBJ1-1; D is undetermined. Germline loops: CDR1 MDHEN, CDR2 SYDVKM. V lost 5 bases and J lost 11, with 24 bases in between. CDR3 size: 15 residues. This CDR3 reads CASSLYTGPAWRAFF. The DNA of the CDR3 is TGTGCCAGCAGTCTCTACACCGGCCCGGCTTGGAGGGCTTTCTTT.

The CDR3 sequence is CASSAGLVVGELFF. The CDR3, as DNA: TGTGCCAGCAGCGCGGGACTAGTGGTCGGGGAGCTGTTTTTT. The V call is TRBV4-2, the J call TRBJ2-2; TRBD2 matches 8 bases. The V gene's germline CDR1 is LGHNA and CDR2 YNFKEQ. The CDR3 has 14 amino acids. The V segment lost 5 bases and the J segment 7 bases; nucleotides outside the gene matches: 6.

The chain uses TRBV27 and TRBJ2-6; D remains unclear. V lost 8 bases and J 6 bases, leaving 11 bases between the germline ends. The CDR3 spans 13 residues. CDR1 and CDR2 (germline): MNHEY, SMNVEV (reference sequence). The CDR3 loop is CASSSPLANVLTF. In DNA form, the CDR3 reads TGTGCCAGCTCCAGTCCTCTGGCCAACGTCCTGACTTTC.

The chain carries TRBV2 and TRBJ1-2; no firm D call. The germline V gene has CDR1 SNHLY and CDR2 FYNNEI. V lost 6 bases and J 7 bases, leaving 12 bases between the germline ends. This CDR3 is built from 12 residues. The CDR3 spells CASSTEVSGYTF. The CDR3 DNA is TGTGCCAGCAGCACAGAAGTCAGTGGCTACACCTTC.